This TCR beta chain stems from a study of T cell changes during pregnancy in multiple sclerosis. The CDR3 is 16 amino acids. Looked up from germline, CDR1 is SGHRS and CDR2 is YFSETQ. V lost 3 bases, J lost 4 bases, and 9 bases stayed unmatched. Generated by immunoSEQ multiplex PCR, the TCRdb table keeps only in-frame clones and is missing some. The sample lists 11,000 or so clones, about 93% occurring once. The sequence was collected from a female donor with multiple sclerosis, enrolled in a pregnancy study. The sample in question was CD4+ T cells from peripheral blood mononuclear cells, obtained before pregnancy. The chain employs TRBV5-1 and TRBJ1-1, with 10 nucleotides matching TRBD1. CDR3 sequence reads: CASSSLGTGVATEAFF. For the CDR3, the DNA is TGCGCCAGCAGCTCCCTAGGGACAGGGGTCGCCACTGAAGCTTTCTTT. Combining the CDR3 with reference TRBV5-1 and TRBJ1-1 gives the whole variable domain KAGVTQTPRYLIKTRGQQVTLSCSPISGHRSVSWYQQTPGQGLQFLFEYFSETQRNKGNFPGRFSGRQFSNSRSEMNVSTLELGDSALYLCASSSLGTGVATEAFFGQGTRLTVV.